The 5 T cell receptor beta chains listed next were all sequenced from one sample in a study of blood T cell repertoires in COVID-19 (dated by TCRdb to 2018 to 2020). The library was prepared using the immunoSEQ multiplex PCR assay. TCRdb's version of the immuneACCESS table is confined to in-frame rearrangements and falls short of the full clone set. An unresolved V gene accounts for under half of the shortfall where checked; the remainder is of unknown origin. The sample includes 110,000 to 150,000 clones, with approximately 90% observed a single time. The ten top clones hold around 2.9% of the sample. What was sequenced was peripheral blood. The receptor source for this set is a woman between 55 and 75 years old with active COVID-19.

This clone was seen once. This chain uses TRBV15 with TRBJ1-3; D gene uncertain. Germline values: CDR1 LNHNV, CDR2 YYDKDF (reference sequence). Trimming stripped 0 bases from V and 1 base from J, with 4 bases between. This CDR3 is built from 14 residues. The CDR3, as DNA: TGTGCCACCAGCAGAGATCGTTCTGGAAACACCATATATTTT. Translation gives CATSRDRSGNTIYF. The full variable domain, with the rest looked up from reference TRBV15 and TRBJ1-3, is DAMVIQNPRYQVTQFGKPVTLSCSQTLNHNVMYWYQQKSSQAPKLLFHYYDKDFNNEADTPDNFQSRRPNTSFCFLDIRSPGLGDTAMYLCATSRDRSGNTIYFGEGSWLTVV.

J is TRBJ2-5 and V is TRBV27, with 9 positions matching TRBD1. Germline-derived CDR1 and CDR2 are MNHEY and SMNVEV (reference sequence). The CDR3 totals 14 residues. V was pared by 5 bases and J by 3 bases, with 4 bases of the junction left unmatched. In DNA form, the CDR3 reads TGTGCCAGCAGTCTCCGGGACAGGGAAGAGACCCAGTACTTC. This codes for CASSLRDREETQYF.

The CDR3 DNA sequence: TGCGCCAGCAGCCAAGAAAGACTAGCGGGAGTAGATACGCAGTATTTT. This translates into CASSQERLAGVDTQYF. The genes are TRBV4-1 and TRBJ2-3; 12 positions agree with TRBD2. The CDR3 totals 16 residues. The V segment lost 0 bases and the J segment 5 bases; nucleotides outside the gene matches: 3. Germline assignment: CDR1 MGHRA and CDR2 YSYEKL.

The chain combines TRBV7-8 with TRBJ2-2; 11 bases fit TRBD1. CDR1 is SGHVS, CDR2 FQNEAQ, per germline. CDR3 size: 15 residues. V trimming: 3 bases; J trimming: 5 bases; junction bases outside the gene matches: 2. The CDR3 loop reads CASSLGQGGTGELFF. DNA for the CDR3: TGTGCCAGCAGCTTGGGACAGGGGGGGACCGGGGAGCTGTTTTTT.

This chain uses TRBV5-4 with TRBJ2-1, with D perhaps TRBD2 (5 bases). Trimming shortened V by 4 bases and J by 0 bases, and 11 bases separated the two germline ends. The CDR3 totals 15 residues. From germline, CDR1 is SGHNT and CDR2 YYREEE (reference sequence). The CDR3 here is CASSPQRSSYNEQFF. The CDR3 region has the DNA TGTGCCAGCAGCCCCCAGCGGAGCTCCTACAATGAGCAGTTCTTC.